These 2 T cell receptor beta chains were all obtained from the same sample, sequenced in a study of blood T cells in healthy people across ages. Then a second PCR, running roughly 6 to 12 cycles, was carried out with a sample-barcoded 5' primer and a J-beta primer mix. TCRdb recomputed calls from the 5' RACE reads with MiXCR, one row per CDR3 protein. The sample gives nearly 800,000 distinct CDR3 sequences, roughly 25% of which show up once; more than 3% is in the top ten. These data also formed part of another study, on T cells of mothers and their children.

Sequenced input: blood. These receptor sequences come from a boy aged 5-17 years in good health.

This clonotype has just a few counts. CDR3 nucleotide sequence: TGTGCCAGCAGCTTATTCGAGCAGTACGAGCAGTACTTC. This translates into CASSLFEQYEQYF. V is TRBV7-2 and J is TRBJ2-5; D not resolved. The J call is doubtful: the DNA matches TRBJ2-7 better. This CDR3 is built from 13 residues. The germline gives CDR1 SGHTA, CDR2 FQGNSA.

This clonotype came up a few times. One end of the junction does not line up with germline, which may come from a read error. The genes are TRBV4-2 and TRBJ2-3, with D hard to call. The CDR3 contains 13 residues. The germline V gene encodes CDR1 LGHNA and CDR2 YNFKEQ. The CDR3 region is CASSQGPEETQYF. The CDR3 nucleotides are TGTGCCAGCAGCCAAGGGCCTGAAGAGACCCAGTACTTT.